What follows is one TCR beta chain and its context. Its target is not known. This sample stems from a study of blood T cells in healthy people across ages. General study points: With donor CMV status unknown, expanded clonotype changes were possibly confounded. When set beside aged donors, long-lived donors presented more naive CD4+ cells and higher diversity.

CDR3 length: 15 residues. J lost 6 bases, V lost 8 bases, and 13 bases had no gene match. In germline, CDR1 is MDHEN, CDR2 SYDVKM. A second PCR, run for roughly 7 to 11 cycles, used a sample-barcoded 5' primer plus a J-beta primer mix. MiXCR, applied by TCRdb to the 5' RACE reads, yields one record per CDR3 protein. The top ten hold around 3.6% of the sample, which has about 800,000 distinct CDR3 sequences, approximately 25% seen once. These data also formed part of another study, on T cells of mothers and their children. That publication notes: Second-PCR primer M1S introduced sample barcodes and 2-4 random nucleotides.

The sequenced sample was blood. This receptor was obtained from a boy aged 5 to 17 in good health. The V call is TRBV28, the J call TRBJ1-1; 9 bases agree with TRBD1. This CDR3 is CASLEGTGGSPEAFF. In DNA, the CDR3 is TGTGCCAGCCTCGAAGGTACAGGGGGCTCGCCTGAAGCTTTCTTT.